The 9 T cell receptor beta chains below come from one sample, sequenced in a study of identifying expanded T cells in peripheral blood. Here immunoSEQ multiplex PCR was the method, and the copy in TCRdb shows in-frame clones only, minus some. The table shows around 130,000 clones, with around nine tenths occurring only once. The sample consisted of blood. The receptors were sampled from a person between 18 and 75 years old in good health.

V gene TRBV29-1 combines with J gene TRBJ1-1; D remains unclear. The CDR3 covers 15 residues. The germline V gene encodes CDR1 SQVTM and CDR2 ANQGSEA. The V and J ends lost 0 bases and 3 bases respectively, with 14 bases between them. Here the CDR3 reads CSVEDLLDTHTEAFF. CDR3 bases: TGCAGCGTTGAAGATTTACTCGACACCCACACTGAAGCTTTCTTT.

This sequence joins TRBV18 and TRBJ1-3; the D is unclear. CDR1 KGHSH and CDR2 LQKENI come from the germline V gene. The length of the CDR3 is 13 residues. With 4 bases removed from V and 0 bases from J, the gap between germline ends came to 4 bases. The DNA for the CDR3 is TGTGCCAGCTCACGGGGCTCTGGAAACACCATATATTTT. This gives the protein CASSRGSGNTIYF.

The chain has TRBV27 and TRBJ2-7, with unresolved D. This CDR3 is 14 amino acids long. The germline V and J ends were trimmed by 4 bases and 1 base, with 11 bases remaining between them. Per the germline V gene, CDR1 is MNHEY and CDR2 is SMNVEV (reference sequence). This chain's CDR3 is CASSSQGGSYEQYF. CDR3 in DNA: TGTGCCAGCAGTTCCCAAGGCGGTTCCTACGAGCAGTACTTC.

The V and J genes are TRBV5-1 and TRBJ2-7; D perhaps matches TRBD1 (5 bases). This CDR3 comprises 15 residues. The germline V and J ends were trimmed by 4 bases and 7 bases, with 21 bases remaining between them. Germline values: CDR1 SGHRS, CDR2 YFSETQ. The CDR3 loop reads CASSISLRWGGEQYF. Written as DNA, the CDR3 is TGCGCCAGCAGCATCTCCCTACGTTGGGGCGGTGAGCAGTACTTC.

The V and J genes are TRBV6-1 and TRBJ1-5; D is ambiguous. The CDR3 contains 14 residues. Deletions cut 1 base from V and 4 bases from J, with 8 bases between. Germline CDR1 reads MNHNS; CDR2 reads SASEGT. The CDR3 bases are TGTGCCAGCAGTGAAGTCGCGGGTAATCAGCCCCAGCATTTT. Residues: CASSEVAGNQPQHF.

The V call is TRBV4-3, the J call TRBJ1-2; perhaps TRBD1 as D (5 bases). This CDR3 is built from 19 residues. Germline loops: CDR1 LGHNA, CDR2 YSLEER. V lost 3 bases and J lost 1, with 24 bases in between. The CDR3 DNA reads as TGCGCCAGCAGCCAGGGGGGACTGGGGCAGGCTTGGGATAACTATGGCTACACCTTC. It encodes CASSQGGLGQAWDNYGYTF.

This clone was picked up a small number of times. This chain uses TRBV14 with TRBJ2-2; the D gene could be TRBD1 or TRBD2 (6 bases each). The CDR3 sequence is 19 residues long. Germline V gene sequence: CDR1 SGHDN, CDR2 FVKESK. The germline V and J ends were trimmed by 5 bases and 3 bases, with 25 bases remaining between them. The CDR3 DNA reads TGTGCCAGCAGCGCCCGGGGGCATCAAGTAGCATCCCACACCGGGGAGCTGTTTTTT. Translated: CASSARGHQVASHTGELFF.

The chain links TRBV7-9 to TRBJ2-1; 8 bases are shared with TRBD1. The ends lost 2 bases at V and 8 bases at J; junction bases unmatched: 8. Germline V gene data show CDR1 as SEHNR and CDR2 as FQNEAQ (reference sequence). This CDR3 contains 15 residues. The CDR3 DNA follows: TGTGCCAGCAGCTTAAAGAGGACAGGGACGGATGAGCAGTTCTTC. This codes for CASSLKRTGTDEQFF.

The chain joins TRBV25-1 to TRBJ2-5, with D unresolved. This CDR3 spans 14 amino acids. V lost 1 base and J lost 1, with 7 bases in between. Germline CDR1 reads MGHDK; CDR2 reads SYGVNS. CDR3 loop: CASSEFGVQETQYF. The CDR3 region has the DNA TGTGCCAGCAGTGAATTTGGGGTCCAAGAGACCCAGTACTTC.